What follows are 23 T cell receptor beta chains derived from one specimen sequenced in a study of PD-1 blockade in classical Hodgkin lymphoma. All trial patients relapsed after autologous stem cell transplantation. The assay was immunoSEQ multiplex PCR, and TCRdb's table has in-frame clones only and misses some. The data contain around 25,000 clones, roughly 80% of them seen just once; the ten biggest clones take up around 8.3%. The sample consisted of peripheral blood mononuclear cells (PBMCs), taken before the second cycle of nivolumab. The receptors were sampled from a human donor with classical Hodgkin lymphoma.

This clone was picked up a small number of times. The genes are TRBV10-3 and TRBJ1-5; D unresolved. With 3 bases removed from V and 7 bases from J, the gap between germline ends came to 7 bases. The CDR3 spans 12 residues. CDR1 is ENHRY and CDR2 is SYGVKD in the germline V gene. As DNA, the CDR3 is TGTGCCATCAGTGAAAAGAACCAGCCCCAGCATTTT. This codes for CAISEKNQPQHF.

J is TRBJ2-7 and V is TRBV28; 10 nucleotides align to TRBD1. In germline, CDR1 is MDHEN, CDR2 SYDVKM. V lost 6 bases and J lost 5; bases outside the gene matches: 10. The CDR3 is 15 amino acids. CDR3 DNA: TGTGCCAGCAGCCCCCCCGGGACAGGGGTCCACGAGCAGTACTTC. It yields the protein CASSPPGTGVHEQYF.

The chain links TRBV11-2 to TRBJ2-7, with a possible D match to TRBD1 (7 bases). The germline CDR1 and CDR2 sequences are SGHAT and FQNNGV. The CDR3 is made up of 15 amino acids. V lost 6 bases to trimming and J lost 3 bases, with 18 bases between them. For the CDR3, the DNA is TGTGCCAGCAGGGGGGGTGGGACAGCAAACTACGAGCAGTACTTC. This translates into CASRGGGTANYEQYF.

The chain is built from TRBV28 and TRBJ2-7, with 7 bases lining up with TRBD1. The CDR3 sequence is 16 residues long. The V gene's germline CDR1 is MDHEN and CDR2 SYDVKM. The trim removed 4 bases at V and 4 bases at J, leaving 13 bases unmatched. CDR3 nucleotides: TGTGCCAGCAGTTCCACATCCGGGACAGTGAGTTACGAGCAGTACTTC. Its translation: CASSSTSGTVSYEQYF.

The chain uses TRBV27 and TRBJ2-3; D is unclear. The V gene's germline CDR1 is MNHEY and CDR2 SMNVEV (reference sequence). V shed 3 bases and J shed 0 bases, with 10 bases lying between them. CDR3 size: 15 residues. DNA for the CDR3: TGTGCCAGCAGTTTTCTTCCCTCTAGCACAGATACGCAGTATTTT. This gives the protein CASSFLPSSTDTQYF.

CDR3 nucleotides: TGTGCCTGGAACCTCGCGATTAATGAAAAACTGTTTTTT. This sequence encodes CAWNLAINEKLFF. The chain is built from TRBV30 and TRBJ1-4, with unresolved D. Germline V gene lookup returns CDR1 GTSNPN and CDR2 SVGIG (reference sequence). V shed 4 bases and J shed 4 bases, with 10 bases lying between them. This CDR3 has 13 amino acids.

The chain uses TRBV7-9 and TRBJ2-2; tentative D call: TRBD1 (6 bases). This CDR3 comprises 15 residues. The ends were cut back, 5 bases at V and 4 bases at J, with 14 bases in the middle. Germline CDR1 is SEHNR and CDR2 is FQNEAQ (reference sequence). CDR3 in amino acids: CASSQIRGTTGELFF. The CDR3 region has the DNA TGTGCCAGCAGCCAAATAAGGGGGACCACCGGGGAGCTGTTTTTT.

The V call is TRBV5-1, the J call TRBJ2-3; 11 nucleotides line up with TRBD2. J gave up 2 bases and V 0 bases, and 5 bases lay outside the gene matches. The CDR3 consists of 17 residues. CDR1 is SGHRS and CDR2 is YFSETQ in the germline V gene. CDR3: CASSLEASGGYTDTQYF. CDR3 nucleotide sequence: TGCGCCAGCAGCTTGGAGGCTAGCGGGGGGTACACAGATACGCAGTATTTT.

This clone is a singleton in its sample. The V and J genes are TRBV9 and TRBJ2-3; 9 positions match TRBD2. The CDR3 has 14 amino acids. Germline trimming cut 6 bases from V and 4 bases from J; bases unmatched to any gene: 6. CDR1 SGDLS and CDR2 YYNGEE come from the germline V gene. The CDR3 DNA reads TGTGCCAGCAACCTGGGGACTAGCCCAGATACGCAGTATTTT. Protein sequence: CASNLGTSPDTQYF.

This rearrangement joins TRBV29-1 to TRBJ1-1; D unclear. Per the germline V gene, CDR1 is SQVTM and CDR2 is ANQGSEA. This CDR3 contains 13 residues. The ends were cut back, 4 bases at V and 0 bases at J, with 9 bases in the middle. CDR3 sequence: CSVVGQVNTEAFF. The DNA of the CDR3 is TGCAGCGTTGTAGGGCAAGTGAACACTGAAGCTTTCTTT.

This chain joins TRBV28 and TRBJ1-4; tentative D call: TRBD1 (5 bases). CDR1 and CDR2 from the germline V gene are MDHEN and SYDVKM. The CDR3 extends over 18 amino acids. Trimming took 3 bases from V and 4 from J, leaving 21 bases between them. The CDR3 spells CASSFEGRIFSFNEKLFF. CDR3 DNA: TGTGCCAGCAGTTTCGAGGGACGGATTTTCTCGTTTAATGAAAAACTGTTTTTT. Variable domain in full (rest from reference TRBV28 and TRBJ1-4): DVKVTQSSRYLVKRTGEKVFLECVQDMDHENMFWYRQDPGLGLRLIYFSYDVKMKEKGDIPEGYSVSREKKERFSLILESASTNQTSMYLCASSFEGRIFSFNEKLFFGSGTQLSVL.

A few counts support this clone. The junction and the germline gene differ at one end; a read error may be behind it. DNA of the CDR3: TGTGCCTGGAGCAGGGGAGGGAACTCTGGCTACACCTTC. As protein: CAWSRGGNSGYTF. The chain links TRBV30 to TRBJ1-2; perhaps TRBD1 as D (6 bases). The CDR3 covers 13 residues. The germline gives CDR1 GTSNPN, CDR2 SVGIG (reference sequence).

The chain has TRBV6-6 and TRBJ1-2, with TRBD1 matching over 9 bases. The CDR3 loop spans 15 amino acids. Losses at the gene ends were 2 bases for V and 5 bases for J; bases not matched to a gene: 6. Germline V gives CDR1 MNHNY, CDR2 SVGAGI (reference sequence). Here the CDR3 DNA reads TGTGCCAGCAGTTACGGGGGACAGGGTTGGTATGGCTACACCTTC. Translating it yields CASSYGGQGWYGYTF.

This clone appeared once. The chain links TRBV5-4 to TRBJ1-6, with 10 bases identical to TRBD1. The V segment lost 7 bases and the J segment 7 bases; nucleotides outside the gene matches: 5. The length of the CDR3 is 14 residues. Germline V gives CDR1 SGHNT, CDR2 YYREEE (reference sequence). CDR3 in amino acids: CASGWGQGNSPLHF. CDR3 sequence (DNA): TGTGCCAGCGGATGGGGACAGGGGAATTCACCCCTCCACTTT. The variable domain in full, with the rest retrieved from reference TRBV5-4 and TRBJ1-6, is ETGVTQSPTHLIKTRGQQVTLRCSSQSGHNTVSWYQQALGQGPQFIFQYYREEENGRGNFPPRFSGLQFPNYSSELNVNALELDDSALYLCASGWGQGNSPLHFGNGTRLTVT.

This clone appeared once. CDR3 sequence (DNA): TGTGCCAGCAGTTCTGGCACGGGTGACTTTCAGGGGAGAGCAAACACCATATATTTT. Translation gives CASSSGTGDFQGRANTIYF. The chain is built from TRBV28 and TRBJ1-3, with D possibly TRBD1 on 6 matching bases. V dropped 4 bases and J dropped 6 bases, with 28 bases sitting between them. The CDR3 length is 19 residues. Germline loops: CDR1 MDHEN, CDR2 SYDVKM.

The chain couples TRBV9 to TRBJ2-1, with TRBD2 matching 7 bases. The CDR3 is 14 residues long. CDR1 is SGDLS, CDR2 YYNGEE, per germline. After removal of 6 bases from V and 8 bases from J, the junction contained 11 bases not matched to a gene. The CDR3 is CASISGGGFYEQFF. CDR3 nucleotide sequence: TGTGCCAGCATATCGGGAGGAGGTTTTTATGAGCAGTTCTTC.

Concerning this clone: Different DNA sequences within this sample yield the same CDR3. The V gene is TRBV7-2, the J gene TRBJ1-5; D is undetermined. The CDR3 is 15 amino acids. Germline CDR1 reads SGHTA; CDR2 reads FQGNSA. V was clipped by 4 bases and J by 0 bases, with 10 bases between them. The CDR3 loop is CASSYDRYSNQPQHF. CDR3 nucleotide sequence: TGTGCCAGCAGCTACGACCGGTATAGCAATCAGCCCCAGCATTTT.

This clone appeared once. The chain links TRBV6-1 to TRBJ2-7; TRBD1 agrees at 11 bases. The CDR3 is 19 amino acids. CDR1 is MNHNS and CDR2 is SASEGT in the germline V gene. The trim removed 4 bases at V and 7 bases at J, leaving 21 bases unmatched. CDR3 protein: CASSVFAGTGGQGVGEQYF. CDR3 coding DNA: TGTGCCAGCAGTGTTTTTGCCGGGACAGGGGGACAGGGGGTTGGGGAGCAGTACTTC.

Here the CDR3 reads CASGLRTYGYTF. As DNA, the CDR3 is TGTGCTAGTGGTTTACGAACCTATGGCTACACCTTC. This chain connects TRBV12-5 to TRBJ1-2, with D hard to call. From germline, CDR1 is LGHNT and CDR2 FRNRAP. Trimming removed 3 bases at V and 4 bases at J, with 6 bases between. There are 12 residues in the CDR3. The full variable domain, with the rest looked up from reference TRBV12-5 and TRBJ1-2, is DARVTQTPRHKVTEMGQEVTMRCQPILGHNTVFWYRQTMMQGLELLAYFRNRAPLDDSGMPKDRFSAEMPDATLATLKIQPSEPRDSAVYFCASGLRTYGYTFGSGTRLTVV.

Details on this clone: This same CDR3 is encoded by further DNA sequences in the sample. This chain joins TRBV5-4 and TRBJ2-7, with 11 bases that match TRBD1. This CDR3 region has 14 residues. The germline V gene has CDR1 SGHNT and CDR2 YYREEE (reference sequence). V lost 4 bases, J lost 4 bases, and 4 bases stayed unmatched. The CDR3 region is CASSPGTGGYEQYF. DNA of the CDR3: TGTGCCAGCAGCCCTGGGACAGGGGGGTACGAGCAGTACTTC.

CDR3 region: CASSLGGVNYGYTF. CDR3 nucleotide sequence: TGTGCCAGCAGCTTGGGGGGCGTTAACTATGGCTACACCTTC. J is TRBJ1-2 and V is TRBV7-9; maybe TRBD1 (6 bases). V was pared by 3 bases and J by 1 base, with 9 bases between. The CDR3 runs 14 residues. Germline V lookup: CDR1 SEHNR, CDR2 FQNEAQ (reference sequence).

The rearrangement links TRBV6-5 to TRBJ1-1; the D is unclear. The V and J ends lost 4 bases and 1 base respectively, with 7 bases between them. This CDR3 is built from 13 residues. Germline V CDR1 and CDR2: MNHEY, SVGAGI. CDR3 nucleotides: TGTGCCAGCAGTTGCTCCCAGAACACTGAAGCTTTCTTT. Translation: CASSCSQNTEAFF.

The chain carries TRBV11-1 and TRBJ1-2, with 9 bases aligning to TRBD1. The CDR3 has 12 residues. V lost 10 bases, J lost 8 bases, and 8 bases stayed unmatched. Germline assignment: CDR1 SGHAT and CDR2 FQDESV (reference sequence). In DNA, the CDR3 is TGTGCCATCCCGTACAGGGGGCACGGCTACACCTTC. This codes for CAIPYRGHGYTF.